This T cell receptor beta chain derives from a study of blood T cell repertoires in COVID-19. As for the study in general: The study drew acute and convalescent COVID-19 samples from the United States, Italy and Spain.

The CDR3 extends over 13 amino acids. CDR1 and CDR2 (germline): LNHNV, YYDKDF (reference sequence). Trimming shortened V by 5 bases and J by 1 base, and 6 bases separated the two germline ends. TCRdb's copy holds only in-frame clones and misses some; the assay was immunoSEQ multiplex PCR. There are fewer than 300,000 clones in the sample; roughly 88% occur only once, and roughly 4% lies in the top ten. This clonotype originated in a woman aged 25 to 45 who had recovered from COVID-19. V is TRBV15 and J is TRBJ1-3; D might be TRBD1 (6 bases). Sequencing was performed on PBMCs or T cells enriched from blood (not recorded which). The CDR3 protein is CATSGTSGNTIYF. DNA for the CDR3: TGTGCCACCAGCGGGACATCTGGAAACACCATATATTTT.